This TCR beta chain was captured in a study of blood T cell repertoires in COVID-19. Overall study context: Samples of COVID-19 (acute and convalescent) were obtained from the United States, Italy and Spain. From T cells, B-cell-depleted T cells, or PBMCs came the material, which was cDNA or gDNA.

This clone showed up just a few times. How the authors handled the data: Estimation of nucleated cell counts was performed using reference gene primer amplification. Only in-frame clones appear in the TCRdb table, and some are missing; sequencing was by immunoSEQ multiplex PCR. V and J calls plus clone size are reproduced from that table; the DNA served to infer D and trimming. The sample shows approximately 190,000 clones, about four fifths of them seen only once. The CDR3 has 15 amino acids. Trimming stripped 6 bases from V and 0 bases from J, with 11 bases between. CDR1 is KGHSH and CDR2 is LQKENI in the germline V gene.

This sequence joins TRBV18 and TRBJ1-4, with TRBD1 as a possible D gene (6 bases). Sequenced: peripheral blood. This TCR was recovered from a man in his sixties with acute or convalescent COVID-19. Here the CDR3 DNA reads TGTGCCAGCTCTCCTGGACAGACAACTAATGAAAAACTGTTTTTT. This encodes CASSPGQTTNEKLFF.